Shown below are 9 T cell receptor beta chains from a single sample sequenced in a study of cytomegalovirus exposure and HLA in healthy donors. TCRdb keeps only in-frame clones here, not all; method: immunoSEQ multiplex PCR. The sample comprises approximately 46,000 clones, under 95% of which are singletons, and less than 2.5% rests with the top ten. Sequenced: PBMCs. These receptor sequences come from a woman aged 18-29 years in good health and CMV-seronegative.

The gene calls are TRBV4-2 and TRBJ2-6; TRBD1 is a possible D gene (5 bases). The ends were cut back, 4 bases at V and 0 bases at J, with 7 bases in the middle. CDR1 is LGHNA and CDR2 is YNFKEQ in the germline V gene. This CDR3 spans 15 amino acids. In DNA, the CDR3 is TGTGCCAGCAGCCCGACAGACTCTGGGGCCAACGTCCTGACTTTC. Protein: CASSPTDSGANVLTF.

The V gene is TRBV6-1, the J gene TRBJ2-7; the D gene is possibly TRBD1 (5 bases). The CDR3 runs 12 residues. Germline V gives CDR1 MNHNS, CDR2 SASEGT. Trimming pared 9 bases from V and 3 bases from J, leaving 12 bases between. The CDR3 nucleotides are TGTGCCAGTAAGACAGTTAACTACGAGCAGTACTTC. It is translated as CASKTVNYEQYF.

V gene TRBV10-3 combines with J gene TRBJ2-7; 10 bases align to TRBD1. The ends lost 4 bases at V and 4 bases at J; junction bases unmatched: 7. The CDR3 sequence is 15 residues long. Germline CDR1 is ENHRY and CDR2 is SYGVKD. CDR3 coding DNA: TGTGCCATCAGTGCCCAAGGGACAGGGGTATACGAGCAGTACTTC. Protein: CAISAQGTGVYEQYF.

The chain recombines TRBV4-2 with TRBJ2-3; 12 bases match TRBD2. This CDR3 spans 15 amino acids. Germline V lookup: CDR1 LGHNA, CDR2 YNFKEQ. The ends lost 6 bases at V and 4 bases at J; junction bases unmatched: 5. This CDR3 is CASSASGGASDTQYF. The CDR3 coding sequence is TGTGCCAGCAGTGCTAGCGGGGGGGCTTCAGATACGCAGTATTTT.

The chain employs TRBV15 and TRBJ2-1, with 11 bases aligning to TRBD2. J was trimmed by 0 bases and V by 3 bases; bases with no gene match: 10. Germline CDR1 is LNHNV and CDR2 is YYDKDF (reference sequence). The CDR3 runs 19 residues. CDR3 nucleotide sequence: TGTGCCACCAGCAGCGGAGGACTAGCGGGTACCAGCTCCTACAATGAGCAGTTCTTC. Translating it yields CATSSGGLAGTSSYNEQFF. Looking up the rest from reference TRBV15 and TRBJ2-1 gives the full variable domain: DAMVIQNPRYQVTQFGKPVTLSCSQTLNHNVMYWYQQKSSQAPKLLFHYYDKDFNNEADTPDNFQSRRPNTSFCFLDIRSPGLGDTAMYLCATSSGGLAGTSSYNEQFFGPGTRLTVL.

This clone was seen a handful of times. The chain joins TRBV6-5 to TRBJ1-5; D not resolved. Trimming cost V 0 bases and J 0 bases, with 6 bases left between them. CDR3 length: 15 amino acids. Germline V gene sequence: CDR1 MNHEY, CDR2 SVGAGI. CDR3 in DNA: TGTGCCAGCAGTTACTCGTTCGTTAGCAATCAGCCCCAGCATTTT. Encoded protein: CASSYSFVSNQPQHF.

The chain has TRBV6-1 and TRBJ2-6; D is uncertain. The CDR3 runs 15 residues. Germline lookup yields CDR1 MNHNS and CDR2 SASEGT. V lost 3 bases to trimming and J lost 0 bases, with 6 bases between them. The CDR3 sequence: CASSETNSGANVLTF. CDR3 in DNA: TGTGCCAGCAGTGAGACAAACTCTGGGGCCAACGTCCTGACTTTC.

This clone was observed a single time. The rearrangement uses TRBV18 and TRBJ2-3, with 8 bases lining up with TRBD1. CDR1 KGHSH and CDR2 LQKENI come from the germline V gene. CDR3 size: 17 residues. Trimming at V came to 3 bases and at J to 0 bases, leaving 8 bases not matched to a gene. The CDR3 is CASSPGQGVRSTDTQYF. CDR3 DNA: TGTGCCAGCTCACCTGGACAGGGAGTGAGAAGCACAGATACGCAGTATTTT. Together with reference TRBV18 and TRBJ2-3, the CDR3 gives the full variable domain: NAGVMQNPRHLVRRRGQEARLRCSPMKGHSHVYWYRQLPEEGLKFMVYLQKENIIDESGMPKERFSAEFPKEGPSILRIQQVVRGDSAAYFCASSPGQGVRSTDTQYFGPGTRLTVL.

This clone has a handful of counts. This chain connects TRBV9 to TRBJ1-1, with D hard to call. V lost 4 bases, J lost 1 base, and 14 bases lay in between. Germline V gene data show CDR1 as SGDLS and CDR2 as YYNGEE. This CDR3 comprises 15 residues. The CDR3 DNA follows: TGTGCCAGCAGCTATGGAATCCAGGCGAACACTGAAGCTTTCTTT. This codes for CASSYGIQANTEAFF.